This entry lists 29 T cell receptor beta chains sequenced from one sample in a study of shared clonotypes between healthy human individuals. The data were produced by immunoSEQ multiplex PCR, yet TCRdb's version contains in-frame clones alone and is incomplete. The sample has some 1.5 million clones, 95% to 99% seen once. The source material was naive CD4+ T cells sorted from blood. Described subset: CD45RA+ positively selected. These receptors all come from a man younger than 40 in good health.

The rearrangement uses TRBV25-1 and TRBJ2-7; 8 nucleotides agree with TRBD2. The ends lost 5 bases at V and 2 bases at J; junction bases unmatched: 5. The length of the CDR3 is 14 residues. The germline V gene encodes CDR1 MGHDK and CDR2 SYGVNS. The CDR3 protein is CASSLSGTTYEQYF. The CDR3 region has the DNA TGTGCCAGCAGTCTTAGCGGGACGACCTACGAGCAGTACTTC.

This chain uses TRBV11-2 with TRBJ2-7, with 11 bases that match TRBD1. The CDR3 runs to 15 residues. The V segment lost 4 bases and the J segment 2 bases; nucleotides outside the gene matches: 4. Germline V gene data show CDR1 as SGHAT and CDR2 as FQNNGV. The CDR3 protein is CASSYTGQGAYEQYF. The CDR3 region has the DNA TGTGCCAGCAGCTATACGGGACAGGGGGCCTACGAGCAGTACTTC.

This chain joins TRBV28 and TRBJ2-1; no firm D call. V was cut by 5 bases and J by 5 bases, with 16 bases left in between. The V gene's germline CDR1 is MDHEN and CDR2 SYDVKM. This CDR3 spans 15 amino acids. The CDR3 DNA is TGTGCCAGCAGTCCCCAGCTCCAGAGGCACAATGAGCAGTTCTTC. It is translated as CASSPQLQRHNEQFF.

The rearrangement joins TRBV7-2 to TRBJ2-2; 7 nucleotides line up with TRBD1. Trimming cost V 3 bases and J 2 bases; bases outside gene matches: 9. Germline CDR1 and CDR2: SGHTA and FQGNSA. The CDR3 spans 17 residues. For the CDR3, the DNA is TGTGCCAGCAGCTTTAGTACGGGGACAGATAACACCGGGGAGCTGTTTTTT. Its protein is CASSFSTGTDNTGELFF.

V is TRBV7-9 and J is TRBJ2-7; D is uncertain. V was trimmed by 1 base and J by 5 bases, leaving 12 bases between them. Germline CDR1 and CDR2: SEHNR and FQNEAQ (reference sequence). This CDR3 has 14 residues. In DNA, the CDR3 is TGTGCCAGCAGCTTAGGTCAGTCTTCGAACGAGCAGTACTTC. Translated: CASSLGQSSNEQYF.

The J gene is TRBJ1-4, the V gene TRBV5-1; D ambiguous. Germline V CDR1 and CDR2: SGHRS, YFSETQ. This CDR3 region has 15 residues. The V end lost 3 bases, the J end lost 1 base, and 10 bases lay between the germline ends. CDR3: CASSSPKQTNEKLFF. DNA for the CDR3: TGCGCCAGCAGCTCCCCTAAGCAAACTAATGAAAAACTGTTTTTT.

This clone has just one count. The same CDR3 arises from other DNA sequences in this sample as well. The V gene is TRBV5-1, the J gene TRBJ1-5; maybe TRBD1 (5 bases). This CDR3 has 14 residues. The germline CDR1 and CDR2 sequences are SGHRS and YFSETQ. Trimming cost V 0 bases and J 7 bases, with 11 bases left between them. The CDR3 coding sequence is TGCGCCAGCAGCTTGGCCGGAGGGGACCAGCCCCAGCATTTT. Translating it yields CASSLAGGDQPQHF.

Note on this clone: Other nucleotide sequences in the sample specify the same CDR3. The J gene is TRBJ1-4, the V gene TRBV18; weak D call: TRBD1 (5 bases). The CDR3 runs 13 residues. The V gene's germline CDR1 is KGHSH and CDR2 LQKENI. V lost 4 bases to trimming and J lost 2 bases, with 5 bases between them. The CDR3 sequence is CASSRGTNEKLFF. Here the CDR3 DNA reads TGTGCCAGCTCACGGGGGACTAATGAAAAACTGTTTTTT.

The rearrangement joins TRBV28 to TRBJ1-1; 10 bases are a match to TRBD1. The CDR3 has 14 amino acids. Germline trimming cut 4 bases from V and 3 bases from J; bases unmatched to any gene: 2. In germline, CDR1 is MDHEN, CDR2 SYDVKM. CDR3 amino acids: CASSSGTGDTEAFF. In DNA form, the CDR3 reads TGTGCCAGCAGTTCCGGGACAGGGGACACTGAAGCTTTCTTT.

The chain recombines TRBV18 with TRBJ1-1, with 7 bases matching TRBD1. CDR1 is KGHSH, CDR2 LQKENI, per germline. The CDR3 covers 17 residues. The trim removed 0 bases at V and 1 base at J, leaving 8 bases unmatched. CDR3 coding DNA: TGTGCCAGCTCACCACCTAGGGCAGGGGGAAAGAACACTGAAGCTTTCTTT. Its protein is CASSPPRAGGKNTEAFF.

J is TRBJ2-7 and V is TRBV4-2; maybe TRBD2 (5 bases). The V and J ends lost 4 bases and 2 bases respectively, with 21 bases between them. Germline lookup yields CDR1 LGHNA and CDR2 YNFKEQ. This CDR3 contains 17 residues. DNA for the CDR3: TGTGCCAGCAGCCGAACCCTGGGGAGACTCCCGGCCTACGAGCAGTACTTC. It specifies CASSRTLGRLPAYEQYF.

The chain employs TRBV9 and TRBJ2-7; D is undetermined. The CDR3 length is 14 residues. Trimming took 0 bases from V and 2 from J, leaving 9 bases between them. CDR1 is SGDLS and CDR2 is YYNGEE in the germline V gene. Here the CDR3 reads CASSVEVGPYEQYF. In DNA form, the CDR3 reads TGTGCCAGCAGCGTAGAGGTGGGCCCCTACGAGCAGTACTTC.

V usage is TRBV18 and J usage is TRBJ2-3, with a possible D match to TRBD1 (6 bases). Trimming cost V 1 base and J 4 bases, with 12 bases left between them. The CDR3 covers 15 residues. CDR1 and CDR2 (germline): KGHSH, LQKENI. The DNA of the CDR3 is TGTGCCAGCTCACCACAGGCAGGGGTTGCAGATACGCAGTATTTT. It encodes CASSPQAGVADTQYF. Full variable domain (remainder filled in from reference TRBV18 and TRBJ2-3): NAGVMQNPRHLVRRRGQEARLRCSPMKGHSHVYWYRQLPEEGLKFMVYLQKENIIDESGMPKERFSAEFPKEGPSILRIQQVVRGDSAAYFCASSPQAGVADTQYFGPGTRLTVL.

This sequence joins TRBV7-8 and TRBJ1-5; D ambiguous. The CDR3 has 16 residues. CDR1 is SGHVS and CDR2 is FQNEAQ in the germline V gene. Trimming removed 3 bases at V and 2 bases at J, with 14 bases between. CDR3 loop: CASSFYAGTRNQPQHF. In DNA, the CDR3 is TGTGCCAGCAGCTTCTACGCGGGAACCCGCAATCAGCCCCAGCATTTT. The whole variable domain, remainder taken from reference TRBV7-8 and TRBJ1-5, is GAGVSQSPRYKVAKRGQDVALRCDPISGHVSLFWYQQALGQGPEFLTYFQNEAQLDKSGLPSDRFFAERPEGSVSTLKIQRTQQEDSAVYLCASSFYAGTRNQPQHFGDGTRLSIL.

The CDR3 protein is CASSPNPAGVTGANVLTF. The CDR3 coding sequence is TGTGCCAGTAGTCCTAACCCGGCAGGTGTGACTGGGGCCAACGTCCTGACTTTC. The rearrangement joins TRBV19 to TRBJ2-6, with D uncertain. There are 18 residues in the CDR3. V dropped 5 bases and J dropped 2 bases, with 19 bases sitting between them. Germline V gene lookup returns CDR1 LNHDA and CDR2 SQIVND (reference sequence).

The rearrangement uses TRBV19 and TRBJ1-2; the D gene is possibly TRBD1 (6 bases). This CDR3 region has 13 residues. CDR1 is LNHDA and CDR2 is SQIVND in the germline V gene (reference sequence). V was clipped by 8 bases and J by 3 bases, with 13 bases between them. The chain's CDR3 is CASCVGADYGYTF. The DNA for the CDR3 is TGTGCCAGTTGCGTGGGGGCGGACTATGGCTACACCTTC.

The chain uses TRBV7-8 and TRBJ1-1, with D unclear. In germline, CDR1 is SGHVS, CDR2 FQNEAQ. Trimming took off 6 bases at V and 2 bases at J, with 13 bases between the two ends. The CDR3 totals 14 residues. In DNA, the CDR3 is TGTGCCAGCAGATCCGGGAGTATAAACACTGAAGCTTTCTTT. As protein: CASRSGSINTEAFF.

The chain has TRBV5-1 and TRBJ2-4; possible D gene TRBD2, 6 bases. The V and J ends lost 5 bases and 1 base respectively, with 28 bases between them. The CDR3 extends over 20 amino acids. Germline V gene sequence: CDR1 SGHRS, CDR2 YFSETQ. This chain's CDR3 is CASSGEGLWTINEAKNIQYF. For the CDR3, the DNA is TGCGCCAGCAGTGGCGAGGGATTGTGGACTATAAATGAGGCCAAAAACATTCAGTACTTC.

V and J are TRBV10-3 and TRBJ2-5; perhaps TRBD2 as D (5 bases). The CDR3 extends over 14 amino acids. The germline CDR1 and CDR2 sequences are ENHRY and SYGVKD. With 4 bases removed from V and 5 bases from J, the gap between germline ends came to 14 bases. The CDR3 nucleotides are TGTGCCATCAGTGTCGGACTCAGTGGGGAGACCCAGTACTTC. This codes for CAISVGLSGETQYF.

V usage is TRBV18 and J usage is TRBJ1-2; TRBD1 might be the D (5 bases). Germline lookup yields CDR1 KGHSH and CDR2 LQKENI. V lost 3 bases and J lost 5, with 22 bases in between. The CDR3 totals 17 residues. CDR3 in DNA: TGTGCCAGCTCACCTTGGCTTGGCAGGGAGAGAGGGTATGGCTACACCTTC. This codes for CASSPWLGRERGYGYTF. The whole variable domain, filled in from reference TRBV18 and TRBJ1-2, reads NAGVMQNPRHLVRRRGQEARLRCSPMKGHSHVYWYRQLPEEGLKFMVYLQKENIIDESGMPKERFSAEFPKEGPSILRIQQVVRGDSAAYFCASSPWLGRERGYGYTFGSGTRLTVV.

The chain joins TRBV28 to TRBJ2-3, with a weak D call TRBD1 (5 bases). The CDR3 is 17 residues long. V lost 3 bases, J lost 2 bases, and 18 bases lay in between. Germline V gives CDR1 MDHEN, CDR2 SYDVKM. The CDR3 loop is CASSFMGPEHPTDTQYF. DNA for the CDR3: TGTGCCAGCAGTTTTATGGGGCCAGAACATCCCACAGATACGCAGTATTTT.

The chain employs TRBV6-5 and TRBJ2-7; perhaps TRBD1 as D (6 bases). This CDR3 has 14 residues. CDR1 is MNHEY, CDR2 SVGAGI, per germline. V lost 4 bases and J 0 bases, leaving 10 bases between the germline ends. Here the CDR3 DNA reads TGTGCCAGCAGTTTACGACAGGCCTCCTACGAGCAGTACTTC. Its translation: CASSLRQASYEQYF.

The chain uses TRBV29-1 and TRBJ2-3; the match to TRBD2 covers 10 bases. Germline V gene data show CDR1 as SQVTM and CDR2 as ANQGSEA. This CDR3 is built from 13 residues. V shed 7 bases and J 3 bases; nucleotides not matched to a gene: 4. The chain's CDR3 is CSASGRQTDTQYF. In DNA form, the CDR3 reads TGCAGCGCTAGCGGGAGACAAACAGATACGCAGTATTTT.

This chain links TRBV30 with TRBJ1-1; D unresolved. Germline loops: CDR1 GTSNPN, CDR2 SVGIG (reference sequence). Trimming removed 3 bases at V and 4 bases at J, with 15 bases between. The CDR3 is 14 residues long. The chain's CDR3 is CAWSRALFGTEAFF. DNA of the CDR3: TGTGCCTGGAGCCGGGCTTTATTTGGCACTGAAGCTTTCTTT.

This rearrangement joins TRBV7-3 to TRBJ2-2; 12 positions agree with TRBD2. CDR1 SGHTA and CDR2 FQGTGA come from the germline V gene. J lost 4 bases, V lost 2 bases, and 11 bases had no gene match. This CDR3 region has 19 residues. CDR3 sequence reads: CASSLSLNGLAGSTGELFF. The CDR3 nucleotides are TGTGCCAGCAGCTTATCGTTAAATGGACTAGCGGGATCCACCGGGGAGCTGTTTTTT.

This sequence joins TRBV19 and TRBJ2-1, with 11 positions matching TRBD2. V lost 5 bases to trimming and J lost 4 bases; unmatched junction nucleotides: 4. This CDR3 comprises 15 residues. CDR1 and CDR2 from the germline V gene are LNHDA and SQIVND (reference sequence). The CDR3 loop reads CASSRLAGLYNEQFF. As DNA, the CDR3 is TGTGCCAGTAGTCGACTAGCGGGGTTATACAATGAGCAGTTCTTC.

The CDR3 spells CASSLTTGTTYNEQFF. The CDR3 DNA sequence: TGCGCCAGCAGCCTTACCACCGGGACTACCTACAATGAGCAGTTCTTC. This chain connects TRBV5-1 to TRBJ2-1; 7 bases agree with TRBD2. After removal of 4 bases from V and 2 bases from J, the junction contained 9 bases not matched to a gene. The CDR3 contains 16 residues. Germline V gene lookup returns CDR1 SGHRS and CDR2 YFSETQ. Combining the CDR3 with reference TRBV5-1 and TRBJ2-1 gives the whole variable domain KAGVTQTPRYLIKTRGQQVTLSCSPISGHRSVSWYQQTPGQGLQFLFEYFSETQRNKGNFPGRFSGRQFSNSRSEMNVSTLELGDSALYLCASSLTTGTTYNEQFFGPGTRLTVL.

V and J are TRBV9 and TRBJ2-3; D possibly corresponds to TRBD1 (5 bases). The V and J ends lost 4 bases and 1 base respectively, with 16 bases between them. The V gene's germline CDR1 is SGDLS and CDR2 YYNGEE. The CDR3 extends over 16 amino acids. The CDR3: CASSPNKGYGTDTQYF. The DNA of the CDR3 is TGTGCCAGCAGCCCTAATAAGGGGTACGGCACAGATACGCAGTATTTT.

This chain uses TRBV27 with TRBJ2-5; D might be TRBD2 (5 bases). CDR3 length equals 12 residues. Germline V gives CDR1 MNHEY, CDR2 SMNVEV (reference sequence). V shed 8 bases and J shed 7 bases, with 14 bases lying between them. In DNA, the CDR3 is TGTGCCAGCGGAAGCGGCCTGGGGACCCAGTACTTC. Amino acid sequence: CASGSGLGTQYF.